This T cell receptor (beta chain) was identified during a study of T cells after yellow fever vaccination. They built TCR cDNA with 5'RACE template switching, a step that put in a universal primer site and UMIs. Each CDR3 protein gets one entry after TCRdb re-called the 5' RACE reads with MiXCR. The sample has approximately 330,000 distinct CDR3 sequences, approximately 12% seen once; the top ten hold about 3%. In the case of this clonotype: Its antigen is currently unknown.

V dropped 3 bases and J dropped 8; count of bases not matched to a gene: 6. The CDR3 loop spans 14 amino acids. Per germline, CDR1 KGHSH and CDR2 LQKENI. Study conclusions and caveats: Subsequent to the booster, the majority of primary-vaccination clones reappeared (96% CD4, 85% to 90% CD8). Though weaker, the secondary response peaked faster, on day 5 versus 15. Few clonotypes appeared in both CD4 and CD8 compartments.

The rearrangement links TRBV18 to TRBJ2-7; 11 bases line up with TRBD2. The material was CD4+ T cells sorted from PBMCs, obtained 15 days after the yellow fever booster vaccination. This clonotype was obtained from a man younger than 35 who received the YFV17D yellow fever vaccine. The CDR3 loop reads CASSPTSGGLKQYF. CDR3 coding DNA: TGTGCCAGCTCACCCACTAGCGGGGGCCTAAAGCAGTACTTC.